This T cell receptor beta chain came from a study of blood T cell repertoires in COVID-19. CDR3 size: 12 residues. V lost 5 bases, J lost 14 bases, and 18 bases lay in between. Germline-derived CDR1 and CDR2 are LNHDA and SQIVND (reference sequence). Sequenced by immunoSEQ multiplex PCR; TCRdb stores in-frame clones only, minus some. The repertoire includes some 150,000 clones, approximately 86% of them detected once, and more than 2% sits in the top ten. The TCR sequence derives from a woman aged 70-85 years with acute or convalescent COVID-19. The chain employs TRBV19 and TRBJ1-2; the D is unclear. The sequenced material came from peripheral blood. CDR3 loop: CASSALDSTLTF. The CDR3 DNA follows: TGTGCCAGTAGTGCCCTGGACTCGACGTTGACCTTC.